The 6 T cell receptor beta chains below come from one sample, sequenced in a study of blood T cells in healthy people across ages. PCR was performed a second time for roughly 7 to 12 cycles using a sample-barcoded 5' primer and a J-beta primer mix. Each CDR3 protein is one row after TCRdb ran MiXCR on the 5' RACE reads. Here the sample spans approximately 850,000 distinct CDR3 sequences, 40% to 50% being singletons. Sequencing was performed on blood. These receptors were collected from a man aged 55 to 69 in good health.

Only a few counts were recorded for this clonotype. The chain has TRBV7-9 and TRBJ2-5; 11 bases agree with TRBD1. This CDR3 has 19 amino acids. Per the germline V gene, CDR1 is SEHNR and CDR2 is FQNEAQ (reference sequence). The V segment lost 0 bases and the J segment 2 bases; nucleotides outside the gene matches: 11. CDR3 DNA: TGTGCCAGCAGCTTAGCCCGGACAGGGGGCAGGAGGAAACAAGAGACCCAGTACTTC. This sequence encodes CASSLARTGGRRKQETQYF.

A few counts support this clonotype. The V gene is TRBV12-3 or TRBV12-4, the J gene TRBJ2-1, with D possibly being TRBD1 (7 bases). V shed 5 bases and J shed 1 base, with 15 bases lying between them. The CDR3 length is 16 residues. Written as DNA, the CDR3 is TGTGCCAGCAGTGGAGGGGGCGGAGTGTCCTACAATGAGCAGTTCTTC. Protein: CASSGGGGVSYNEQFF.

The chain couples TRBV20-1 to TRBJ2-4; D gene uncertain. Near its end, the DNA agrees better with TRBJ2-5, so the J call may be wrong. The CDR3 consists of 13 residues. The V gene's germline CDR1 is DFQATT and CDR2 SNEGSKA (reference sequence). The CDR3 DNA is TGCAGTGCTAGAGATCTGGTGCAGGAGACCCAGTACTTC. This gives the protein CSARDLVQETQYF.

Note on this clonotype: A read error may be the cause here, since a much bigger clone is one base away. The V gene is TRBV29-1, the J gene TRBJ2-3; TRBD1 might be the D (6 bases). This CDR3 is built from 12 residues. Germline V lookup: CDR1 SQVTM, CDR2 ANQGSEA. CDR3 bases: TGCAGCGCCTCACAGGGCGGAGATGCGCAGTATTTT. This codes for CSASQGGDAQYF.

This clonotype came up many times. The chain uses TRBV10-3 and TRBJ2-7; D remains ambiguous. This CDR3 is built from 13 residues. Germline CDR1 and CDR2: ENHRY and SYGVKD. Trimming removed 2 bases at V and 3 bases at J, with 8 bases between. The CDR3 reads CAISEGSNYEQYF. CDR3 bases: TGTGCCATCAGTGAGGGCTCTAACTACGAGCAGTACTTC.

This rearrangement joins TRBV9 to TRBJ2-1; D may be TRBD1 or TRBD2 (5 bases each). Per the germline V gene, CDR1 is SGDLS and CDR2 is YYNGEE. V lost 4 bases and J 7 bases, leaving 21 bases between the germline ends. This CDR3 contains 16 residues. Here the CDR3 DNA reads TGTGCCAGCAGCCTTAGCCGGGACCAACCTGGAAATGAGCAGTTCTTC. Protein: CASSLSRDQPGNEQFF.